The 9 T cell receptor beta chains reported below all come from one sample, sequenced in a study of T cell repertoires in cytomegalovirus infection. TCRdb redid the calling of the reads with MiXCR, one entry per CDR3 protein. The sample holds nearly 550,000 distinct CDR3 sequences; 16% are singletons and the top ten take around 25%. Sequenced material: CD8+ T cells from PBMCs. The receptors derive from a human donor in good health (CMV status not recorded). Some clones in this sample may be carry-over from other donors' samples.

The sample holds a few counts of this clonotype. The chain carries TRBV7-9 and TRBJ2-7; TRBD2 matches at 9 bases. J gave up 6 bases and V 4 bases, and 10 bases lay outside the gene matches. This CDR3 has 15 residues. Germline loops: CDR1 SEHNR, CDR2 FQNEAQ (reference sequence). This CDR3 reads CASSSMQREVLEQYF. CDR3 nucleotide sequence: TGTGCCAGCAGCTCAATGCAGCGGGAGGTGCTCGAGCAGTACTTC.

The chain has TRBV3-1 and TRBJ1-2; the D gene is possibly TRBD1 (5 bases). Germline CDR1 reads LGHDT; CDR2 reads YNNKEL (reference sequence). V was clipped by 0 bases and J by 2 bases, with 13 bases between them. CDR3 size: 16 residues. As DNA, the CDR3 is TGTGCCAGCAGCCAAGATCAGAGAGACAGAAACTATGGCTACACCTTC. Amino acid sequence: CASSQDQRDRNYGYTF.

The chain employs TRBV5-4 and TRBJ1-1; no definite D call. The CDR3 runs 15 residues. Per germline, CDR1 SGHNT and CDR2 YYREEE (reference sequence). With 4 bases removed from V and 0 bases from J, the gap between germline ends came to 13 bases. Written as DNA, the CDR3 is TGTGCCAGCAGCCACCCGCGGATGATGAACACTGAAGCTTTCTTT. Its translation is CASSHPRMMNTEAFF.

This clonotype was seen a handful of times. The chain carries TRBV19 and TRBJ1-2; D is undetermined. This CDR3 is 19 amino acids long. V lost 3 bases to trimming and J lost 8 bases, with 31 bases between them. Germline V CDR1 and CDR2: LNHDA, SQIVND (reference sequence). The CDR3 region has the DNA TGTGCCAGTAGTATTAAAGTATGGAGAAAGTCTACACCACCGGGAGGCTACACCTTC. This sequence encodes CASSIKVWRKSTPPGGYTF. The variable domain in full, with the rest retrieved from reference TRBV19 and TRBJ1-2, is DGGITQSPKYLFRKEGQNVTLSCEQNLNHDAMYWYRQDPGQGLRLIYYSQIVNDFQKGDIAEGYSVSREKKESFPLTVTSAQKNPTAFYLCASSIKVWRKSTPPGGYTFGSGTRLTVV.

This clonotype was detected many times. V and J are TRBV27 and TRBJ1-5; 8 bases agree with TRBD1. V trimming: 7 bases; J trimming: 1 base; junction bases outside the gene matches: 3. Germline V gives CDR1 MNHEY, CDR2 SMNVEV (reference sequence). CDR3 length equals 14 residues. The CDR3 bases are TGTGCCAGCAAAGACAGGGGCAGCAATCAGCCCCAGCATTTT. Its protein is CASKDRGSNQPQHF.

This clonotype was observed a handful of times. The chain combines TRBV7-9 with TRBJ2-7; D call uncertain. The CDR3 runs 12 residues. Trimming cost V 4 bases and J 7 bases, with 11 bases left between them. Per the germline V gene, CDR1 is SEHNR and CDR2 is FQNEAQ (reference sequence). The CDR3 is CASSSTRPEQYF. Written as DNA, the CDR3 is TGTGCCAGCAGCTCGACCAGGCCGGAGCAGTACTTC.

The gene calls are TRBV20-1 and TRBJ2-1; D is ambiguous. Germline V lookup: CDR1 DFQATT, CDR2 SNEGSKA (reference sequence). Trimming shortened V by 6 bases and J by 7 bases, and 16 bases separated the two germline ends. CDR3 size: 13 residues. CDR3 bases: TGCAGTGCCAGGCGCCCTACCGGTAATGAGCAGTTCTTC. The encoded protein is CSARRPTGNEQFF.

A note on this clonotype: A junction end diverges from the germline sequence, so it may reflect a read error. This chain connects TRBV5-1 to TRBJ2-1; D is perhaps TRBD1 (5 bases). The germline V gene encodes CDR1 SGHRS and CDR2 YFSETQ. The CDR3 totals 14 residues. CDR3 region: CASSFDSSYNVQFF. In DNA, the CDR3 is TGCGCCAGCAGCTTCGACAGCTCCTACAATGTGCAGTTCTTC.

In its sample, this clonotype was seen many times. The V call is TRBV12-3 or TRBV12-4, the J call TRBJ1-2; 9 bases line up with TRBD1. CDR3 length: 16 amino acids. V shed 4 bases and J 0 bases; nucleotides not matched to a gene: 6. This chain's CDR3 is CASSWSGQGANYGYTF. The CDR3 nucleotides are TGTGCCAGCAGTTGGTCGGGACAGGGAGCTAACTATGGCTACACCTTC.